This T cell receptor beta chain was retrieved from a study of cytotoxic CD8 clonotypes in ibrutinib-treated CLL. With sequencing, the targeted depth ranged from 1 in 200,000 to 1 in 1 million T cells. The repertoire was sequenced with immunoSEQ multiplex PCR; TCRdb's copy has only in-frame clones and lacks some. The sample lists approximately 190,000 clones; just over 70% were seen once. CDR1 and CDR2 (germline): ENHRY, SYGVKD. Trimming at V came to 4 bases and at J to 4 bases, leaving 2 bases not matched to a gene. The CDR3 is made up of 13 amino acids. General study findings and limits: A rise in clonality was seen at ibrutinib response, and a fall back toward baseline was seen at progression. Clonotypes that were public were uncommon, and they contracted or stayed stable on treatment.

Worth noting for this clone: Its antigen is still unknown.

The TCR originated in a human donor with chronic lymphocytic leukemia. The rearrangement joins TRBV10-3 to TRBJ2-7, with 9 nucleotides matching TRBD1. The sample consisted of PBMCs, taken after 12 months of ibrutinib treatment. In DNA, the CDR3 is TGTGCCATCAGTGGGGGACAGGGTTACGAGCAGTACTTC. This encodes CAISGGQGYEQYF.